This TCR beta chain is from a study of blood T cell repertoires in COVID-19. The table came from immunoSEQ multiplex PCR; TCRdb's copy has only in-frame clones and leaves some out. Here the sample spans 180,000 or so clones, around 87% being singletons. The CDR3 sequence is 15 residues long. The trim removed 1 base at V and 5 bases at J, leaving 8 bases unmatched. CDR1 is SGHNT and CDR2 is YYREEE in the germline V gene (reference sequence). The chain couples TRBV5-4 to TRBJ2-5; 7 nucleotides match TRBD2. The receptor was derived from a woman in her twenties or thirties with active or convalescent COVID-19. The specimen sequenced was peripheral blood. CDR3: CASSLFPGGTETQYF. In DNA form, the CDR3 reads TGTGCCAGCAGCTTGTTCCCCGGGGGGACGGAGACCCAGTACTTC.